One sample yielded the 8 T cell receptor beta chains listed below, sequenced in a study of post-analysis software for immune sequencing data. Built from TCR beta cDNA, the libraries had unique molecular identifiers in them. MiXCR, run by TCRdb on the PCR reads, gives a single entry per CDR3 protein. The table has roughly 800,000 distinct CDR3 sequences, 35% to 55% seen once. Study-level results: Controls showed lower frequencies than patients for five or six TRBV segments, and TRBV5-6, TRBV5-1 and TRBV20-1 were among these.

These receptors lack a known antigen. The specimen sequenced was blood. The receptor set was obtained from a girl aged 5-17 years with multiple sclerosis.

This rearrangement joins TRBV12-3 or TRBV12-4 to TRBJ1-1; D is unresolved. This CDR3 comprises 13 residues. Trimming stripped 2 bases from V and 3 bases from J, with 7 bases between. The CDR3 sequence is CASSLSGYTEAFF. The CDR3 DNA reads as TGTGCCAGCAGTTTATCGGGGTACACTGAAGCTTTCTTT.

The chain joins TRBV15 to TRBJ2-1, with TRBD1 matching over 7 bases. The CDR3 is 11 residues long. CDR1 and CDR2 from the germline V gene are LNHNV and YYDKDF (reference sequence). Trimming at V came to 8 bases and at J to 10 bases, leaving 5 bases not matched to a gene. CDR3 in DNA: TGTGCCACCGGACAGGACGGAGAGCAGTTCTTC. This encodes CATGQDGEQFF.

The table lists this clonotype with a few counts. The chain uses TRBV7-3 and TRBJ2-5, with TRBD1 as a possible D gene (7 bases). The germline V gene encodes CDR1 SGHTA and CDR2 FQGTGA. The CDR3 totals 14 residues. Trimming left V 5 bases short and J 4 bases short, with 14 bases between. The CDR3 spells CASSGSGGGETQYF. The CDR3 DNA follows: TGTGCCAGCAGCGGGTCAGGGGGAGGAGAGACCCAGTACTTC.

This clonotype showed up just a few times. This chain links TRBV29-1 with TRBJ2-1; D uncertain. Germline CDR1 SQVTM, CDR2 ANQGSEA. Between the trimmed V and J ends, which lost 7 bases and 8 bases, there was a span of 24 bases. The CDR3 is made up of 15 amino acids. The CDR3 loop is CSASGGERSGDEQFF. The CDR3 DNA reads TGCAGCGCGTCGGGTGGCGAGAGGAGTGGGGATGAGCAGTTCTTC.

The rearrangement joins TRBV20-1 to TRBJ2-1; D not resolved. Germline V gene lookup returns CDR1 DFQATT and CDR2 SNEGSKA (reference sequence). The CDR3 consists of 17 residues. The V gene lost 3 bases and the J gene lost 0 bases, with 18 bases spanning the gap. The CDR3, as DNA: TGCAGTGCTAGTGCCGACGGCTTCGATAGCTCCTACAATGAGCAGTTCTTC. Protein product: CSASADGFDSSYNEQFF.

The V and J genes are TRBV29-1 and TRBJ2-7; perhaps TRBD1 as D (6 bases). CDR3 size: 12 residues. The V gene's germline CDR1 is SQVTM and CDR2 ANQGSEA. With 5 bases removed from V and 3 bases from J, the gap between germline ends came to 11 bases. DNA for the CDR3: TGCAGCGTTCGGGACACCTTCTACGAGCAGTACTTC. Encoded protein: CSVRDTFYEQYF.

The V gene is TRBV14, the J gene TRBJ2-1, with TRBD1 matching over 12 bases. The CDR3 has 16 residues. With V trimmed by 0 bases and J by 9 bases, 6 bases remained unmatched. Germline lookup yields CDR1 SGHDN and CDR2 FVKESK. CDR3 sequence (DNA): TGTGCCAGCAGCCAAGATCAGGGGACAGGGGGCGTTGAGCAGTTCTTC. Amino acid sequence: CASSQDQGTGGVEQFF.

The genes are TRBV6-5 and TRBJ2-1, with TRBD1 as a possible D gene (6 bases). Germline V gives CDR1 MNHEY, CDR2 SVGAGI. The CDR3 is 12 amino acids. V lost 6 bases, J lost 10 bases, and 13 bases lay in between. CDR3 DNA: TGTGCCAGCAGCCAAGACAGGTCAGAGCAGTTCTTC. Its translation is CASSQDRSEQFF.